A selection of T cell receptor beta chains follows, all from one sample in a study of shared clonotypes between healthy human individuals. Sequencing used immunoSEQ multiplex PCR; TCRdb keeps in-frame clones, though not all of them. Found here are approximately 940,000 clones, more than 75% of them singletons; the top ten hold nearly 1.5%. Sequenced input: memory CD4+ T cells sorted from blood. The receptors derive from a man younger than 30 in good health. CDR3s include the opening cysteine and the closing phenylalanine or tryptophan.

v_call	j_call	cdr3_aa
TRBV5-1	TRBJ2-4	CASSSDGTAKNIQYF
TRBV2	TRBJ2-1	CASSADGASYNEQFF
TRBV11-2	TRBJ2-5	CASSSFSGSPSETQYF
TRBV5-1	TRBJ2-1	CASSLELYNEQFF
TRBV5-8	TRBJ2-5	CASSSGQGQETQYF
TRBV4-1	TRBJ2-2	CASSHRQGLISPGELFF
TRBV6-1	TRBJ2-7	CASTGTVVSEQYF
TRBV19	TRBJ1-5	CASRTGQKRDQPQHF
TRBV4-1	TRBJ2-2	CASSPLGVAGGTGELFF
TRBV27	TRBJ2-7	CASTPQGSGGVYEQYF
TRBV7-8	TRBJ2-7	CASTLRGEAYEQYF
TRBV9	TRBJ2-1	CASSPRGQGLYNEQFF
TRBV18	TRBJ1-5	CASSPGRDQPQHF